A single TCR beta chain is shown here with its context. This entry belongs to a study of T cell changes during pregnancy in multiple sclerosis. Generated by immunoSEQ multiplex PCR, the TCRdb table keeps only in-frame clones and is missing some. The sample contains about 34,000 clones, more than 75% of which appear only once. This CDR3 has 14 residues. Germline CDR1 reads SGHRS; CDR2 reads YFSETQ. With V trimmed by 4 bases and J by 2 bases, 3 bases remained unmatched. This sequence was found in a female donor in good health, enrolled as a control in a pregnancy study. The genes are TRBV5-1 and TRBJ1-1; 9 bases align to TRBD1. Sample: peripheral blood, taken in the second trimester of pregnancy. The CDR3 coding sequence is TGCGCCAGCAGCGCGACAGGGGGAAACACTGAAGCTTTCTTT. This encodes CASSATGGNTEAFF.